This passage covers 32 T cell receptor beta chains from one sample sequenced in a study of blood T cell repertoires in COVID-19. Method: immunoSEQ multiplex PCR; TCRdb's copy keeps in-frame clones and lacks some. The sample holds over 250,000 clones, approximately 85% seen once. Sequencing input: peripheral blood. These receptors originate from a man aged 50-59 years with active or convalescent COVID-19.

This clone was seen more than once but under ten times. V is TRBV25-1 and J is TRBJ2-7; 8 bases fit TRBD2. V lost 5 bases and J lost 6; bases outside the gene matches: 9. The germline V gene has CDR1 MGHDK and CDR2 SYGVNS. This CDR3 is 14 amino acids long. The CDR3 coding sequence is TGTGCCAGCAGTTCCACTAGCGGTCCCGGCGAGCAGTACTTC. As protein: CASSSTSGPGEQYF.

This chain links TRBV24-1 with TRBJ2-1; possibly TRBD1 for D (6 bases). The CDR3 contains 13 residues. Trimming took off 4 bases at V and 10 bases at J, with 13 bases between the two ends. The germline V gene encodes CDR1 KGHDR and CDR2 SFDVKD. CDR3 region: CATSELQGREQFF. CDR3 sequence (DNA): TGTGCCACCAGTGAACTACAGGGTAGGGAGCAGTTCTTC.

This chain uses TRBV18 with TRBJ2-7; the match to TRBD1 covers 8 bases. The CDR3 is 14 amino acids. The ends lost 2 bases at V and 3 bases at J; junction bases unmatched: 3. CDR1 and CDR2 from the germline V gene are KGHSH and LQKENI. The CDR3 nucleotides read TGTGCCAGCTCACCAGACAGGGGAATCTACGAGCAGTACTTC. It codes for CASSPDRGIYEQYF.

V is TRBV28 and J is TRBJ1-3; D possibly corresponds to TRBD1 (6 bases). V was shortened by 6 bases and J by 2 bases, with 14 bases between the two germline ends. This CDR3 is 15 amino acids long. CDR1 and CDR2 (germline): MDHEN, SYDVKM. Here the CDR3 reads CASRSGQLTGNTIYF. The CDR3 nucleotides are TGTGCCAGCAGGTCTGGACAGTTGACTGGAAACACCATATATTTT.

The chain recombines TRBV28 with TRBJ2-3; D call uncertain. The CDR3 is made up of 12 amino acids. CDR1 and CDR2 from the germline V gene are MDHEN and SYDVKM. Trimming cost V 3 bases and J 5 bases, with 6 bases left between them. CDR3 nucleotides: TGTGCCAGCAGTTTTTTTCGAGATACGCAGTATTTT. Its translation is CASSFFRDTQYF.

The chain employs TRBV4-3 and TRBJ2-1; a weak D match, TRBD1 (5 bases). CDR1 is LGHNA and CDR2 is YSLEER in the germline V gene. This CDR3 contains 14 residues. The V gene lost 5 bases and the J gene lost 0 bases, with 8 bases spanning the gap. The CDR3 DNA sequence: TGCGCCAGCAGCGATACAGGCTCCTACAATGAGCAGTTCTTC. The encoded protein is CASSDTGSYNEQFF.

V is TRBV7-9 and J is TRBJ2-7; no clear D gene. Trimming cost V 4 bases and J 2 bases, with 6 bases left between them. This CDR3 has 12 amino acids. CDR1 and CDR2 (germline): SEHNR, FQNEAQ (reference sequence). CDR3 loop: CASSSQPYEQYF. DNA for the CDR3: TGTGCCAGCAGCTCACAACCCTACGAGCAGTACTTC.

The chain couples TRBV5-4 to TRBJ2-1, with 7 bases aligning to TRBD2. Germline loops: CDR1 SGHNT, CDR2 YYREEE (reference sequence). The CDR3 consists of 12 residues. The junction had 2 bases not matched to a gene; V was cut back by 0 bases and J by 11 bases. CDR3 DNA: TGTGCCAGCAGCTTGGCGGGGGGAAAGCAGTTCTTC. Its translation is CASSLAGGKQFF.

The chain recombines TRBV2 with TRBJ2-1, with D maybe TRBD2 (5 bases). Trimming took 3 bases from V and 7 from J, leaving 13 bases between them. CDR1 SNHLY and CDR2 FYNNEI come from the germline V gene. The CDR3 sequence is 14 residues long. CDR3 nucleotides: TGTGCCAGCAGTGATCCGGGGTTAGGGAATGAGCAGTTCTTC. Its translation: CASSDPGLGNEQFF.

The chain combines TRBV5-1 with TRBJ2-2, with 8 positions matching TRBD1. The J segment lost 6 bases and the V segment lost 0 bases, leaving 4 bases of the junction unmatched. Germline loops: CDR1 SGHRS, CDR2 YFSETQ. The CDR3 consists of 15 residues. CDR3 amino acids: CASSLGQGWPGELFF. CDR3 bases: TGCGCCAGCAGCTTGGGACAGGGGTGGCCCGGGGAGCTGTTTTTT. The full variable domain, with the rest looked up from reference TRBV5-1 and TRBJ2-2, is KAGVTQTPRYLIKTRGQQVTLSCSPISGHRSVSWYQQTPGQGLQFLFEYFSETQRNKGNFPGRFSGRQFSNSRSEMNVSTLELGDSALYLCASSLGQGWPGELFFGEGSRLTVL.

V gene TRBV5-1 combines with J gene TRBJ2-1; 8 bases fit TRBD1. The junction had 3 bases not matched to a gene; V was cut back by 0 bases and J by 7 bases. Germline-derived CDR1 and CDR2 are SGHRS and YFSETQ. This CDR3 has 14 residues. CDR3 sequence (DNA): TGCGCCAGCAGCTTGGGACAGGGGAGGAATGAGCAGTTCTTC. This codes for CASSLGQGRNEQFF.

The CDR3 here is CASSQDLVVREAQYF. CDR3 bases: TGTGCCAGCAGCCAAGATCTCGTGGTCCGGGAGGCCCAGTACTTC. The gene calls are TRBV3-1 (or the pseudogene TRBV3-2) and TRBJ2-5; 7 bases agree with TRBD2. The CDR3 runs to 15 residues. V lost 0 bases and J lost 9; bases outside the gene matches: 10. Per germline, CDR1 LGHDT and CDR2 YNNKEL (reference sequence).

CDR3 in DNA: TGTGCCAGCAGCGGGCGGGCAGGGGGCACTGAAGCTTTCTTT. Translation: CASSGRAGGTEAFF. This rearrangement joins TRBV5-4 to TRBJ1-1, with 7 positions matching TRBD1. The V segment lost 4 bases and the J segment 4 bases; nucleotides outside the gene matches: 7. Germline V gives CDR1 SGHNT, CDR2 YYREEE (reference sequence). This CDR3 has 14 residues. The full variable domain, its missing parts supplied by reference TRBV5-4 and TRBJ1-1, is ETGVTQSPTHLIKTRGQQVTLRCSSQSGHNTVSWYQQALGQGPQFIFQYYREEENGRGNFPPRFSGLQFPNYSSELNVNALELDDSALYLCASSGRAGGTEAFFGQGTRLTVV.

The V gene is TRBV12-5, the J gene TRBJ2-7; D uncertain. This CDR3 contains 11 residues. Germline V lookup: CDR1 LGHNT, CDR2 FRNRAP. The ends were cut back, 3 bases at V and 5 bases at J, with 5 bases in the middle. DNA of the CDR3: TGTGCTAGTGGTTTTGGCCACGAGCAGTACTTC. Translation: CASGFGHEQYF. The whole variable domain, remainder taken from reference TRBV12-5 and TRBJ2-7, is DARVTQTPRHKVTEMGQEVTMRCQPILGHNTVFWYRQTMMQGLELLAYFRNRAPLDDSGMPKDRFSAEMPDATLATLKIQPSEPRDSAVYFCASGFGHEQYFGPGTRLTVT.

The gene calls are TRBV10-3 and TRBJ2-1, with D possibly matching TRBD1 (5 bases). This CDR3 comprises 15 residues. Per the germline V gene, CDR1 is ENHRY and CDR2 is SYGVKD. The ends were cut back, 8 bases at V and 0 bases at J, with 14 bases in the middle. This CDR3 is CAIGPGFSSYNEQFF. DNA for the CDR3: TGTGCCATCGGGCCAGGGTTCAGCTCCTACAATGAGCAGTTCTTC.

For the CDR3, the DNA is TGCGCCAGCAGCCAAGAACTCTTAGCGGAGACCTACGAGCAGTACTTC. Residues: CASSQELLAETYEQYF. The chain couples TRBV4-3 to TRBJ2-7; D possibly corresponds to TRBD2 (6 bases). There are 16 residues in the CDR3. Germline CDR1 is LGHNA and CDR2 is YSLEER. The germline V and J ends were trimmed by 0 bases and 2 bases, with 14 bases remaining between them.

The chain uses TRBV6-4 and TRBJ2-1; D is possibly TRBD2 (6 bases). Germline V CDR1 and CDR2: MRHNA, SNTAGT. V was trimmed by 3 bases and J by 4 bases, leaving 13 bases between them. The CDR3 has 15 residues. CDR3 DNA: TGTGCCAGCAGTGAGAGTTATGCGGGATACAATGAGCAGTTCTTC. Amino acid sequence: CASSESYAGYNEQFF.

The rearrangement joins TRBV4-1 to TRBJ1-4, with 7 bases identical to TRBD1. CDR1 MGHRA and CDR2 YSYEKL come from the germline V gene. This CDR3 is 14 amino acids long. V shed 5 bases, J shed 4 bases, and the junction held 4 bases outside the gene matches. The CDR3 DNA sequence: TGCGCCAGCAGCATCCGGGACAGTAATGAAAAACTGTTTTTT. Translation: CASSIRDSNEKLFF.

This sequence joins TRBV19 and TRBJ2-1; D not certain. The length of the CDR3 is 12 residues. V lost 9 bases to trimming and J lost 10 bases, with 16 bases between them. Germline V gene data show CDR1 as LNHDA and CDR2 as SQIVND (reference sequence). The CDR3 region is CASSWASREQFF. The CDR3 bases are TGTGCCAGCTCTTGGGCCTCAAGGGAGCAGTTCTTC. The whole variable domain, remainder taken from reference TRBV19 and TRBJ2-1, is DGGITQSPKYLFRKEGQNVTLSCEQNLNHDAMYWYRQDPGQGLRLIYYSQIVNDFQKGDIAEGYSVSREKKESFPLTVTSAQKNPTAFYLCASSWASREQFFGPGTRLTVL.

This clone was found once. The chain recombines TRBV13 with TRBJ2-1; 16 nucleotides align to TRBD2. Germline CDR1 reads PRHDT; CDR2 reads FYEKMQ (reference sequence). Trimming at V came to 5 bases and at J to 2 bases, leaving 3 bases not matched to a gene. This CDR3 is built from 17 residues. The CDR3 DNA reads as TGTGCCAGCAGCCATGGGACTAGCGGGAGGGCCTACAATGAGCAGTTCTTC. This codes for CASSHGTSGRAYNEQFF. Supplemented by reference TRBV13 and TRBJ2-1, the full variable domain reads AAGVIQSPRHLIKEKRETATLKCYPIPRHDTVYWYQQGPGQDPQFLISFYEKMQSDKGSIPDRFSAQQFSDYHSELNMSSLELGDSALYFCASSHGTSGRAYNEQFFGPGTRLTVL.

The chain combines TRBV6-5 with TRBJ2-5, with unresolved D. Between the trimmed V and J ends, which lost 0 bases and 5 bases, there was a span of 16 bases. CDR1 and CDR2 (germline): MNHEY, SVGAGI. This CDR3 contains 16 residues. The CDR3 protein is CASSYSSGATWETQYF. The DNA for the CDR3 is TGTGCCAGCAGTTACTCGTCGGGTGCAACCTGGGAGACCCAGTACTTC.

The chain is built from TRBV7-9 and TRBJ1-1; the match to TRBD1 covers 7 bases. Germline assignment: CDR1 SEHNR and CDR2 FQNEAQ (reference sequence). The CDR3 extends over 13 amino acids. V lost 7 bases and J lost 3; bases outside the gene matches: 5. For the CDR3, the DNA is TGTGCCAGCACCTTGGACAGGCACACTGAAGCTTTCTTT. This gives the protein CASTLDRHTEAFF.

The chain combines TRBV5-1 with TRBJ2-2; the D gene is possibly TRBD2 (6 bases). Germline V gene lookup returns CDR1 SGHRS and CDR2 YFSETQ. V dropped 0 bases and J dropped 9 bases, with 12 bases sitting between them. This CDR3 region has 14 residues. The CDR3 region is CASSLAYGGRELFF. The CDR3 DNA reads TGCGCCAGCAGCTTGGCCTACGGGGGAAGGGAGCTGTTTTTT.

J is TRBJ2-3 and V is TRBV6-5; 7 bases fit TRBD1. The CDR3 is made up of 14 amino acids. CDR1 and CDR2 from the germline V gene are MNHEY and SVGAGI. The V and J ends lost 8 bases and 2 bases, in that order; junction bases with no gene match: 7. The chain's CDR3 is CASWGQSLTDTQYF. The DNA for the CDR3 is TGTGCCAGCTGGGGACAGTCTCTCACAGATACGCAGTATTTT.

There are a few counts of this clone. J is TRBJ1-4 and V is TRBV5-1; TRBD1 agrees at 11 bases. Germline values: CDR1 SGHRS, CDR2 YFSETQ. V was pared by 1 base and J by 3 bases, with 5 bases of the junction left unmatched. CDR3 length equals 17 residues. As DNA, the CDR3 is TGCGCCAGCAGCTTGTGGACAGGGGGCGCGTCTAATGAAAAACTGTTTTTT. Translating it yields CASSLWTGGASNEKLFF.

The chain carries TRBV7-3 and TRBJ2-1; TRBD2 might be the D (6 bases). Trimming removed 6 bases from V and 4 bases from J, with 7 bases in between. The CDR3 covers 12 residues. Looked up from germline, CDR1 is SGHTA and CDR2 is FQGTGA. The CDR3 nucleotides are TGTGCCAGCAGTCGGGGGTACAATGAGCAGTTCTTC. Protein sequence: CASSRGYNEQFF.

The sample holds one count of this clone. This rearrangement joins TRBV6-5 to TRBJ2-7, with D tentatively TRBD2 (5 bases). The CDR3 contains 12 residues. CDR1 is MNHEY and CDR2 is SVGAGI in the germline V gene. The V gene lost 6 bases and the J gene lost 0 bases, with 6 bases spanning the gap. CDR3 amino acids: CASRGSSYEQYF. The CDR3 DNA sequence: TGTGCCAGCAGGGGGAGCTCCTACGAGCAGTACTTC.

This clone was picked up a small number of times. DNA of the CDR3: TGTGCCAGCAGCCCGTACTTAGCGGGAGAGCTGGGTAATGAGCAGTTCTTC. Translated: CASSPYLAGELGNEQFF. The rearrangement joins TRBV11-2 to TRBJ2-1; TRBD2 aligns across 9 bases. The V gene end was trimmed by 5 bases and the J gene end by 7 bases; junction bases not matched to a gene: 15. Germline CDR1 and CDR2: SGHAT and FQNNGV. The CDR3 loop spans 17 amino acids.

V is TRBV18 and J is TRBJ1-3, with a weak D call TRBD1 (6 bases). CDR3 size: 13 residues. The germline V and J ends were trimmed by 3 bases and 6 bases, with 9 bases remaining between them. Germline V gene lookup returns CDR1 KGHSH and CDR2 LQKENI. DNA for the CDR3: TGTGCCAGCTCACCGAGGACAGAAAACACCATATATTTT. Translated: CASSPRTENTIYF.

The chain joins TRBV7-2 to TRBJ2-7; D is undetermined. There are 16 residues in the CDR3. V lost 1 base and J lost 2, with 15 bases in between. Per germline, CDR1 SGHTA and CDR2 FQGNSA. The DNA for the CDR3 is TGTGCCAGCAGCTTAGGCCCTGGTCGCCTAACCTACGAGCAGTACTTC. Its protein is CASSLGPGRLTYEQYF.

The rearrangement links TRBV18 to TRBJ2-5; 9 bases match TRBD2. The ends lost 3 bases at V and 4 bases at J; junction bases unmatched: 6. The CDR3 has 15 amino acids. CDR1 KGHSH and CDR2 LQKENI come from the germline V gene. The CDR3 nucleotides read TGTGCCAGCTCACCGCGGCGGGAGGGCCGAGAGACCCAGTACTTC. Translation gives CASSPRREGRETQYF. Looking up the rest from reference TRBV18 and TRBJ2-5 gives the full variable domain: NAGVMQNPRHLVRRRGQEARLRCSPMKGHSHVYWYRQLPEEGLKFMVYLQKENIIDESGMPKERFSAEFPKEGPSILRIQQVVRGDSAAYFCASSPRREGRETQYFGPGTRLLVL.

This clone was counted a single time. Here the CDR3 DNA reads TGTGCCAGCAGCTTCCTACCCGAGGGGGCGGACACCGGGGAGCTGTTTTTT. Protein: CASSFLPEGADTGELFF. J is TRBJ2-2 and V is TRBV7-2, with TRBD1 matching 7 bases. The CDR3 runs 17 residues. J lost 3 bases, V lost 3 bases, and 10 bases had no gene match. The germline V gene encodes CDR1 SGHTA and CDR2 FQGNSA.